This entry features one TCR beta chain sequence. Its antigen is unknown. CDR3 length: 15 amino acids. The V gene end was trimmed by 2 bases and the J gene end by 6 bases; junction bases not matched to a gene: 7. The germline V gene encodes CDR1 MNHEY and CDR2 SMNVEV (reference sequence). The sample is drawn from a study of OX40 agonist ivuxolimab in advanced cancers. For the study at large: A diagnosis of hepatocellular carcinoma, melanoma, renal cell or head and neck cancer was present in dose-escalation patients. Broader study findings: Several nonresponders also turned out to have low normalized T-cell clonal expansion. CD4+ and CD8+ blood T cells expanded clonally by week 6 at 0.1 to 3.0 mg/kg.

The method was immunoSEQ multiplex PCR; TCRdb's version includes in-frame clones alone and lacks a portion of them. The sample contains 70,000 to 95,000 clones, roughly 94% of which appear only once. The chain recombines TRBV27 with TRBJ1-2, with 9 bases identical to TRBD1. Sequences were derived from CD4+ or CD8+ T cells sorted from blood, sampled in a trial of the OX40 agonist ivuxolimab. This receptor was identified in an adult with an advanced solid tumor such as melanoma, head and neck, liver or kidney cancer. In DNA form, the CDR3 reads TGTGCCAGCAGTTTAGCCACAGGGGGCTTTAATGGCTACACCTTC. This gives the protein CASSLATGGFNGYTF.